This T cell receptor (beta chain) originates from a study of cytomegalovirus exposure and HLA in healthy donors. Study information: In a previous analysis, some 110 million unique TCR beta sequences were found from 170 million or so T cells. Study results and limitations: Rare TCR sequences dominated, though some public TCRs recurred in many donors.

13 Jbeta primers and 60 Vbeta primers were used for the PCR. Repertoires were generated with immunoSEQ multiplex PCR, while TCRdb's copy carries only in-frame clones and drops some. This sample contains under 40,000 clones. Germline CDR1 is SGHTA and CDR2 is FQGNSA. This CDR3 spans 14 amino acids. The V gene end was trimmed by 1 base and the J gene end by 6 bases; junction bases not matched to a gene: 3. Comments on this clone: What it binds is unknown.

The sample consisted of PBMCs. The sequence derives from a female donor in good health and CMV-seronegative. The chain recombines TRBV7-2 with TRBJ2-1; 7 positions agree with TRBD1. The CDR3 DNA sequence: TGTGCCAGCAGCTTAGATGGGACAGTCAATGAGCAGTTCTTC. Translation gives CASSLDGTVNEQFF.